Sequencing of this T cell receptor beta chain was carried out in a study of OX40 agonist ivuxolimab in advanced cancers. This CDR3 spans 14 amino acids. Germline V lookup: CDR1 GTSNPN, CDR2 SVGIG (reference sequence). J gave up 10 bases and V 5 bases, and 11 bases lay outside the gene matches. In regard to this clone: Its antigen is currently unknown.

Data came from immunoSEQ multiplex PCR; TCRdb stores just in-frame clones and leaves some out. The data hold some 86,000 clones, with more than 85% observed a single time. Study results and caveats: CD8+ T cells (on average) carried more expanded clones than CD4+ T cells.

The gene calls are TRBV30 and TRBJ1-6, with TRBD1 identical over 7 bases. Sample: CD4+ or CD8+ T cells sorted from blood, taken in a trial of the OX40 agonist ivuxolimab. The TCR comes from an adult with an advanced solid tumor such as melanoma, head and neck, liver or kidney cancer. As DNA, the CDR3 is TGTGCCTGGGGACAGGCCTTTGTAAACTCACCCCTCCACTTT. This codes for CAWGQAFVNSPLHF.